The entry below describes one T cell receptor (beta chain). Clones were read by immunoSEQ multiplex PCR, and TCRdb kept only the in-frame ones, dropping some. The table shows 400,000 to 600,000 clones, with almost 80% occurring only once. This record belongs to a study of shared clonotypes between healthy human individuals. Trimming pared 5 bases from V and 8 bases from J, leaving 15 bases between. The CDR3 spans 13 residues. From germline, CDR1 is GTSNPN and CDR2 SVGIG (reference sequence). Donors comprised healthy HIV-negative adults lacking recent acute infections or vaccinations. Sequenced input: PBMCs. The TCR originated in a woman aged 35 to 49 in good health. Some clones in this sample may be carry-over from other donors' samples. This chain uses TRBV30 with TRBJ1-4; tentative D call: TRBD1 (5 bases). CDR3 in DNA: TGTGCCTGGGCCCGGGGGAATTGGGAAAAACTGTTTTTT. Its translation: CAWARGNWEKLFF.